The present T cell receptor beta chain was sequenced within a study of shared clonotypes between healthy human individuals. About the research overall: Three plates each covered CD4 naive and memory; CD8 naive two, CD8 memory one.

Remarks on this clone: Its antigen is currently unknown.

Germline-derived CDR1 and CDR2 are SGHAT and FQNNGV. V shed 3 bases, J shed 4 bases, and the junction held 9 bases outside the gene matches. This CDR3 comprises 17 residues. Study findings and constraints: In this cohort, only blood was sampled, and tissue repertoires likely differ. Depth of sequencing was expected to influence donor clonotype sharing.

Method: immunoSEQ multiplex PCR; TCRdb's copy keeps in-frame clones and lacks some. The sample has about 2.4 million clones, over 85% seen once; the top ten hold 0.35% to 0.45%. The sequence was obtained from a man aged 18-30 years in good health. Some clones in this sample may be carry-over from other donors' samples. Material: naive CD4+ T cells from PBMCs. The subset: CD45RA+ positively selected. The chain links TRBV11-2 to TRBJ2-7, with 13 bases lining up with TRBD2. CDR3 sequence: CASSFPGLAGRAYEQYF. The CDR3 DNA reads TGTGCCAGCAGCTTCCCGGGACTAGCGGGAAGGGCTTACGAGCAGTACTTC.